These 8 T cell receptor beta chains originate from one sample sequenced in a study of T cell changes during pregnancy in multiple sclerosis. TCRdb keeps only in-frame clones here, not all; method: immunoSEQ multiplex PCR. There are 90,000 to 120,000 clones in the sample; 92% occur only once, and around 0.8% lies in the top ten. The input for sequencing was peripheral blood, taken in the third trimester of pregnancy. These receptor sequences come from a female donor in good health, enrolled as a control in a pregnancy study.

CDR3 amino acids: CATSAGPEQPQHF. The CDR3 nucleotides are TGTGCCACCTCCGCGGGGCCGGAGCAGCCCCAGCATTTT. The gene calls are TRBV7-9 and TRBJ1-5; D perhaps matches TRBD1 (5 bases). Trimming took off 10 bases at V and 7 bases at J, with 17 bases between the two ends. The length of the CDR3 is 13 residues. Looked up from germline, CDR1 is SEHNR and CDR2 is FQNEAQ (reference sequence).

CDR3 sequence: CASSLLPGERGTDTQYF. The CDR3 bases are TGTGCCAGCAGCTTACTTCCAGGGGAGAGGGGCACAGATACGCAGTATTTT. The chain joins TRBV7-3 to TRBJ2-3; possibly TRBD1 for D (6 bases). The ends were cut back, 2 bases at V and 1 base at J, with 16 bases in the middle. The CDR3 contains 17 residues. Germline lookup yields CDR1 SGHTA and CDR2 FQGTGA.

The chain uses TRBV5-4 and TRBJ2-3; D might be TRBD2 (6 bases). CDR3 length: 17 residues. Deletions cut 0 bases from V and 3 bases from J, with 17 bases between. Germline values: CDR1 SGHNT, CDR2 YYREEE (reference sequence). The chain's CDR3 is CASSLDVEGLVTDTQYF. CDR3 nucleotide sequence: TGTGCCAGCAGCTTGGATGTGGAGGGGTTGGTGACAGATACGCAGTATTTT.

The J gene is TRBJ1-2, the V gene TRBV4-2; TRBD1 aligns across 7 bases. Germline trimming cut 5 bases from V and 4 bases from J; bases unmatched to any gene: 10. The CDR3 spans 15 residues. In germline, CDR1 is LGHNA, CDR2 YNFKEQ. CDR3 amino acids: CASSEQGGFGYGYTF. The CDR3 region has the DNA TGTGCCAGCAGCGAGCAAGGGGGCTTCGGCTATGGCTACACCTTC.

The chain is built from TRBV13 and TRBJ1-2, with 7 bases aligning to TRBD1. CDR1 and CDR2 from the germline V gene are PRHDT and FYEKMQ (reference sequence). The CDR3 extends over 16 amino acids. The junction had 11 bases not matched to a gene; V was cut back by 5 bases and J by 2 bases. In nucleotides, the CDR3 is TGTGCCAGCAGCCTCTGGTCGGGACAGCTAAACTATGGCTACACCTTC. This encodes CASSLWSGQLNYGYTF. Drawing the rest from reference TRBV13 and TRBJ1-2, the complete variable domain is AAGVIQSPRHLIKEKRETATLKCYPIPRHDTVYWYQQGPGQDPQFLISFYEKMQSDKGSIPDRFSAQQFSDYHSELNMSSLELGDSALYFCASSLWSGQLNYGYTFGSGTRLTVV.

This chain joins TRBV7-9 and TRBJ1-5, with 10 positions matching TRBD1. After removal of 4 bases from V and 5 bases from J, the junction contained 5 bases not matched to a gene. This CDR3 has 15 residues. CDR1 and CDR2 from the germline V gene are SEHNR and FQNEAQ (reference sequence). Written as DNA, the CDR3 is TGTGCCAGCAGCTCTGACAGGGGGCCGTATCAGCCCCAGCATTTT. Translation gives CASSSDRGPYQPQHF.

The V call is TRBV14, the J call TRBJ2-5, with D tentatively TRBD2 (5 bases). Germline V gene sequence: CDR1 SGHDN, CDR2 FVKESK. The CDR3 has 12 residues. Deletions cut 4 bases from V and 5 bases from J, with 8 bases between. The CDR3 DNA reads as TGTGCCAGCAGCCGGGAGTCGGAGACCCAGTACTTC. Amino acids: CASSRESETQYF.

The chain is built from TRBV13 and TRBJ2-3, with TRBD2 matching over 7 bases. The CDR3 is 16 amino acids. V lost 5 bases to trimming and J lost 0 bases; unmatched junction nucleotides: 8. Germline CDR1 reads PRHDT; CDR2 reads FYEKMQ (reference sequence). The CDR3 nucleotides read TGTGCCAGCAGCGCCCGACTAGCAGCTAGCACAGATACGCAGTATTTT. It specifies CASSARLAASTDTQYF.